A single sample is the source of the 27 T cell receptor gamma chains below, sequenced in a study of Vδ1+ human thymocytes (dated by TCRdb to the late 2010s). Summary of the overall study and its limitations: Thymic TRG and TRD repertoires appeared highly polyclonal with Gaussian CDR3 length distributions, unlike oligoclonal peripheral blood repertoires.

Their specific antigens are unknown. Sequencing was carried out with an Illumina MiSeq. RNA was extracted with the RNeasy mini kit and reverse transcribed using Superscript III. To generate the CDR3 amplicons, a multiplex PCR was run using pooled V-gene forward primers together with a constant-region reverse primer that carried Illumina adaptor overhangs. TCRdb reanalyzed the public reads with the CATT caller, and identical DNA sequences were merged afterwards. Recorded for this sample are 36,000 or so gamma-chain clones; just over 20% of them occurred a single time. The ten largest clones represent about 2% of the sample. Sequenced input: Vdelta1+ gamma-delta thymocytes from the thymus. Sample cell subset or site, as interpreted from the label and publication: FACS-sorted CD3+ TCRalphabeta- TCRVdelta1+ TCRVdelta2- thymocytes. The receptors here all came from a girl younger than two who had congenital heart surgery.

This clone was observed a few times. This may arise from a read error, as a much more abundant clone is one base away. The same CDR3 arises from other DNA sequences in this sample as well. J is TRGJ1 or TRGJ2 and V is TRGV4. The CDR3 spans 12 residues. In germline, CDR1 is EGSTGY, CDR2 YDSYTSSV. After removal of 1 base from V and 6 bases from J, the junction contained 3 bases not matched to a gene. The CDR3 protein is CATWDGCYKKLF. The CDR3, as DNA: TGTGCCACCTGGGATGGATGTTATAAGAAACTCTTT.

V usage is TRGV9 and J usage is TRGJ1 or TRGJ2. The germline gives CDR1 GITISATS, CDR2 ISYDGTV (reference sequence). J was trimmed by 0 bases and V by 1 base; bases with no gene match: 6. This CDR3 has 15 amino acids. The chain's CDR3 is CALWEVKSNYYKKLF. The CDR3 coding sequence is TGTGCCTTGTGGGAGGTTAAGTCGAATTATTATAAGAAACTCTTT.

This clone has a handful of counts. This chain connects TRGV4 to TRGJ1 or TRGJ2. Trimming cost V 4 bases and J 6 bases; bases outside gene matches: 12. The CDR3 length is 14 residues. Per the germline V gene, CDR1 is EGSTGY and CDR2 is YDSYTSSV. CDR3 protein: CATWDDTWCYKKLF. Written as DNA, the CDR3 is TGTGCCACCTGGGACGATACCTGGTGTTATAAGAAACTCTTT.

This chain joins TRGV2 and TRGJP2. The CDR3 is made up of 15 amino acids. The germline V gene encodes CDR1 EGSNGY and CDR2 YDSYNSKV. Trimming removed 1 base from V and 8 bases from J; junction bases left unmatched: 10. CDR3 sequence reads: CATWDGPGRDWIKTF. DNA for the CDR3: TGTGCCACCTGGGACGGCCCTGGGCGCGATTGGATCAAGACGTTT.

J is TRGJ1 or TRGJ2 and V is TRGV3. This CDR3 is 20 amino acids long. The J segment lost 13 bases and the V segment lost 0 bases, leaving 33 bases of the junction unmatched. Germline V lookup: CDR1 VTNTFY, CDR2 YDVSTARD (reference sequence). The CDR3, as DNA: TGTGCCACCTGGGACAGGCGCGTAGGTCCGGGAACGCAAGGCGCGAACCACAAACTCTTT. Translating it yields CATWDRRVGPGTQGANHKLF.

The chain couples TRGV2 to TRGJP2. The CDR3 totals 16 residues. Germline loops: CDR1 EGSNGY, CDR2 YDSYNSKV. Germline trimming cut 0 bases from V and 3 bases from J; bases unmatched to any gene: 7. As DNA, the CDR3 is TGTGCCACCTGGGACGGGCCTTATCGTAGTGATTGGATCAAGACGTTT. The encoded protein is CATWDGPYRSDWIKTF.

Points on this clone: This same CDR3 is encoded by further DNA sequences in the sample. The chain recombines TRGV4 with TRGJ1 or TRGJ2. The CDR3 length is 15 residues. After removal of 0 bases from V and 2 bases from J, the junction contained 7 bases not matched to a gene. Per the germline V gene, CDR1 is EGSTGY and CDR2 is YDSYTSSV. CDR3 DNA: TGTGCCACCTGGGATGGGCAGTATCATTATTATAAGAAACTCTTT. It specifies CATWDGQYHYYKKLF.

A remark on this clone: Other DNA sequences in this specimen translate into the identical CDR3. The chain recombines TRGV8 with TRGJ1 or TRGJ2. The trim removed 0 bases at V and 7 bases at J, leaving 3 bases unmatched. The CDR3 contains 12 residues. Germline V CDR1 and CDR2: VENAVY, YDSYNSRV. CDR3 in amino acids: CATWDRTYKKLF. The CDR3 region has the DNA TGTGCCACCTGGGATAGGACCTATAAGAAACTCTTT.

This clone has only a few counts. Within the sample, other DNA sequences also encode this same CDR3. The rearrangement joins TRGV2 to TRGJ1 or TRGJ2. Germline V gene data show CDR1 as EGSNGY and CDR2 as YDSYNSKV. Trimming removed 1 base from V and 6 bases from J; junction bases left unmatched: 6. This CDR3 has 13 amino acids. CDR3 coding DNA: TGTGCCACCTGGGACGGTTCCGGTTATAAGAAACTCTTT. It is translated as CATWDGSGYKKLF.

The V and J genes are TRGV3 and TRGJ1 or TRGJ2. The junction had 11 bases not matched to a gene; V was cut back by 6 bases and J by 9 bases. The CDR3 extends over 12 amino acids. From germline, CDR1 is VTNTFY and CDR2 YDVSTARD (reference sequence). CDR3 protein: CATWSPRGKKLF. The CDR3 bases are TGTGCCACCTGGTCCCCTAGGGGTAAGAAACTCTTT.

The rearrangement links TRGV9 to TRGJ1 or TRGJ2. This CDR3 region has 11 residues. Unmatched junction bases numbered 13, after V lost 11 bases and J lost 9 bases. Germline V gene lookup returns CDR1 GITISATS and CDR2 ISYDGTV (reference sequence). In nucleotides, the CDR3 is TGTGCCTCTCCACTGAGCGTTAAGAAACTCTTT. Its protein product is CASPLSVKKLF.

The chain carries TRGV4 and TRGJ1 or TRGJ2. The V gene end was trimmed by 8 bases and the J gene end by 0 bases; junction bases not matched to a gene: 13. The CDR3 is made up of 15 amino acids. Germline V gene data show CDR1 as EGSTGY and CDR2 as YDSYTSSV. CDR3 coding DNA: TGTGCCACCTACCCGGGAGAAAGGAATTATTATAAGAAACTCTTT. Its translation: CATYPGERNYYKKLF.

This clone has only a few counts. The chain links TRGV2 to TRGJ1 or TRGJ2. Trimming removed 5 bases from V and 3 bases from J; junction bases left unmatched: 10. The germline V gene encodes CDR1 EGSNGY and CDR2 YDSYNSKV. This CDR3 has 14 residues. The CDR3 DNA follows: TGTGCCACCTGGGTCCAGGACCCTTATTATAAGAAACTCTTT. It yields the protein CATWVQDPYYKKLF.

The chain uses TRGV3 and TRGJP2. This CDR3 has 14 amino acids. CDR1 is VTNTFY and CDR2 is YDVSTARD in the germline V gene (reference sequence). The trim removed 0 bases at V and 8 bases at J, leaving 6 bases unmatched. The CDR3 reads CATWDRLLDWIKTF. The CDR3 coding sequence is TGTGCCACCTGGGACAGGCTGCTAGATTGGATCAAGACGTTT.

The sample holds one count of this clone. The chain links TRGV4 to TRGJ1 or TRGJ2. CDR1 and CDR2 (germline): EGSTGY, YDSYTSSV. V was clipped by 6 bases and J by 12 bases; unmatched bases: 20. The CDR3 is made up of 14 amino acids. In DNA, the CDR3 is TGTGCCACCTGGAACTTTGGGGGGAGAGGGGGGAAACTCTTT. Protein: CATWNFGGRGGKLF.

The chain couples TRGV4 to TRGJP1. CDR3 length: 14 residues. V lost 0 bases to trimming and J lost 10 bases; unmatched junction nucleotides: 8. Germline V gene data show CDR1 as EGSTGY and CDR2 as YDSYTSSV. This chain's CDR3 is CATWDGTSFWFKIF. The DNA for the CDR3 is TGTGCCACCTGGGATGGGACAAGTTTTTGGTTCAAGATATTT.

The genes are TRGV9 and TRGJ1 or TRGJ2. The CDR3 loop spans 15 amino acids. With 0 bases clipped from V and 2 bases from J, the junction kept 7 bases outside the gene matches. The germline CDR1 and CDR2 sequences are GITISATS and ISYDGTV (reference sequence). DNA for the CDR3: TGTGCCTTGTGGGAGGTGCAGTTTGATTATTATAAGAAACTCTTT. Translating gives CALWEVQFDYYKKLF.

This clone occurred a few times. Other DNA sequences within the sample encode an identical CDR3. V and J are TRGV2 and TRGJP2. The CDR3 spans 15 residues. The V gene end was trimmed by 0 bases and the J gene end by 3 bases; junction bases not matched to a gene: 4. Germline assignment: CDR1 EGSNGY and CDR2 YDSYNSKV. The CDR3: CATWDGRGSDWIKTF. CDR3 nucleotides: TGTGCCACCTGGGACGGGAGGGGTAGTGATTGGATCAAGACGTTT.

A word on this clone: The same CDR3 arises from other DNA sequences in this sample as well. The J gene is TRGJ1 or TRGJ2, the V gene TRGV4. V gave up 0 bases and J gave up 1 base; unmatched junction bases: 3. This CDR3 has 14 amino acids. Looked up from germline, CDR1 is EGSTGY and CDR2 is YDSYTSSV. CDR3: CATWDGRNYYKKLF. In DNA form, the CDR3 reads TGTGCCACCTGGGATGGGAGAAATTATTATAAGAAACTCTTT.

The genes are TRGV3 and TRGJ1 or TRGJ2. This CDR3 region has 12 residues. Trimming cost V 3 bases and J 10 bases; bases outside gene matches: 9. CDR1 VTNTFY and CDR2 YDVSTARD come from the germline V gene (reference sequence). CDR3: CATWDGFGKKLF. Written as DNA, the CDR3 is TGTGCCACCTGGGACGGTTTCGGGAAGAAACTCTTT.

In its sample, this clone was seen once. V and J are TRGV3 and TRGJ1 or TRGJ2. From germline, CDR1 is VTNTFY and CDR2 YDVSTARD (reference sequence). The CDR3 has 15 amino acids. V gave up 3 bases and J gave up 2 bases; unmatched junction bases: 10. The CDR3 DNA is TGTGCCACCTGGGACGCCCCAGGGGATTATTATAAGAAACTCTTT. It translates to CATWDAPGDYYKKLF.

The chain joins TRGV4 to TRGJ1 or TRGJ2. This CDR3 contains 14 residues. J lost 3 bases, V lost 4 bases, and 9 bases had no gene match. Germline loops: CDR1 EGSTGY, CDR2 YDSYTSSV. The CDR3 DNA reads TGTGCCACCTGGGACCTCGGCCTTTATTATAAGAAACTCTTT. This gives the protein CATWDLGLYYKKLF.

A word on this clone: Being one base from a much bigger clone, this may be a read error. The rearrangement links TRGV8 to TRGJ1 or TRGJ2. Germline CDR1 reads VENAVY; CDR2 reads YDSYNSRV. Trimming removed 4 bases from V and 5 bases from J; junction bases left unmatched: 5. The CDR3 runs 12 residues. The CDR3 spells CATWEGDYKKLF. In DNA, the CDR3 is TGTGCCACCTGGGAGGGAGATTATAAGAAACTCTTT.

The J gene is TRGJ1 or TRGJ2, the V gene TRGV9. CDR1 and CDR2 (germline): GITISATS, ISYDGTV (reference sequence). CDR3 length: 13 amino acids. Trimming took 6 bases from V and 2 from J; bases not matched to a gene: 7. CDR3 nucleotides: TGTGCCTTGTGGAAGTTGGATTATTATAAGAAACTCTTT. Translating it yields CALWKLDYYKKLF.

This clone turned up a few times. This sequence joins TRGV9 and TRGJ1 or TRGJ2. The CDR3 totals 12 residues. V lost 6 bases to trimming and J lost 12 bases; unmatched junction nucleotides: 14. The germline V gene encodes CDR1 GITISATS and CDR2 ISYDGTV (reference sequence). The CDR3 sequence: CALWKPSFWKLF. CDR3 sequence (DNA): TGTGCCTTGTGGAAACCCTCTTTTTGGAAACTCTTT.

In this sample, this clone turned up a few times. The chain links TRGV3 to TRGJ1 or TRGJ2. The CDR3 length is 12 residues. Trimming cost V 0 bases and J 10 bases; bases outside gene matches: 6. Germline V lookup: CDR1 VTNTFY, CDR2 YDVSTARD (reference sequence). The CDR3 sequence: CATWDRHSKKLF. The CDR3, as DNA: TGTGCCACCTGGGACAGGCATTCCAAGAAACTCTTT.

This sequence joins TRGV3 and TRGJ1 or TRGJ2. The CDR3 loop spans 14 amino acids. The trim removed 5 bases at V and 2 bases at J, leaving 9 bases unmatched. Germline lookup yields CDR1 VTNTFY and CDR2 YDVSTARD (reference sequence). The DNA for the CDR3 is TGTGCCACCTGGGGCCGGAGAGATTATTATAAGAAACTCTTT. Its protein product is CATWGRRDYYKKLF.